This T cell receptor (beta chain) was sequenced for a study of cytomegalovirus exposure and HLA in healthy donors. General study points: TCR beta sequences reportedly predicted most subjects' HLA-A and HLA-B alleles accurately.

The PCR employed 60 Vbeta primers together with 13 Jbeta primers. The assay was immunoSEQ multiplex PCR, and TCRdb's table has in-frame clones only and misses some. The sample contains about 150,000 clones, 70% to 85% of which appear only once. This CDR3 is built from 13 residues. The germline CDR1 and CDR2 sequences are SGHAT and FQNNGV. Between the trimmed V and J ends, which lost 4 bases and 3 bases, there was a span of 10 bases. With regard to this clone: Antigen: not known.

Sequencing was carried out using PBMCs. The chain employs TRBV11-2 and TRBJ2-7; no clear D gene. This sequence was found in a male donor in good health and CMV-seronegative. CDR3: CASSYTDNYEQYF. CDR3 bases: TGTGCCAGCAGCTACACAGATAACTACGAGCAGTACTTC.